Below are 3 T cell receptor beta chains sequenced from a single sample in a study of PD-L1 blockade in urothelial cancer. The repertoire was sequenced with immunoSEQ multiplex PCR; TCRdb's copy has only in-frame clones and lacks some. The sample lists about 82,000 clones; around 90% were seen once. Sample: PBMCs, taken around atezolizumab (anti-PD-L1) treatment. The origin of the receptors is a woman in her sixties or seventies with urothelial cancer.

CDR3 nucleotides: TGTGCCAGCAGTGAATCCCACAGGGTGTCCGAGCAGTACTTC. This encodes CASSESHRVSEQYF. The gene calls are TRBV6-1 and TRBJ2-7; weak D call: TRBD1 (6 bases). There are 14 residues in the CDR3. Deletions cut 2 bases from V and 6 bases from J, with 14 bases between. CDR1 is MNHNS and CDR2 is SASEGT in the germline V gene.

A single count supports this clone. The V gene is TRBV6-5, the J gene TRBJ1-1, with a weak D call TRBD1 (5 bases). The germline gives CDR1 MNHEY, CDR2 SVGAGI. Trimming pared 8 bases from V and 4 bases from J, leaving 14 bases between. The CDR3 covers 13 residues. The CDR3 sequence is CASRAPGGTEAFF. The DNA for the CDR3 is TGTGCCAGCCGGGCCCCCGGGGGCACTGAAGCTTTCTTT.

The gene calls are TRBV5-6 and TRBJ2-7; tentative D call: TRBD1 (5 bases). Germline values: CDR1 SGHDT, CDR2 YYEEEE. The CDR3 spans 15 residues. Trimming shortened V by 3 bases and J by 3 bases, and 16 bases separated the two germline ends. CDR3 sequence (DNA): TGTGCCAGCAGCTCGATGACAGCCAGATACTACGAGCAGTACTTC. Encoded protein: CASSSMTARYYEQYF.